This TCR beta chain was found in a study of Ad26.COV2.S vaccination and SARS-CoV-2 variants. Study information: The vaccine Ad26.COV2.S was put into the muscle once, or twice with 56 days between.

As to treatment: approximately 18 received Ad26.COV2.S at low or high dose, single or two shots; about 5 received placebo; per-sample allocation not given. Sampling happened 63 days after the first vaccine or placebo injection. General observations from the study: Vaccinees and placebo recipients showed similar non-spike TCR breadth.

Sequencing was performed with immunoSEQ multiplex PCR; in TCRdb, only in-frame clones are kept and a portion is missing. The profile shows hundreds of thousands of clones, 85% to 90% of them singletons. A note on this clone: The antigen is undetermined.

Material: peripheral blood, obtained in a trial of Ad26.COV2.S vaccine versus placebo. The TCR sequence derives from a person between 18 and 59 years old who received the Ad26.COV2.S COVID-19 vaccine or a placebo.

CDR3 sequence reads: CASSFPRDSPLHF. As DNA, the CDR3 is TGTGCCAGTAGCTTTCCCAGGGATTCACCCCTCCACTTT. The V call is TRBV19, the J call TRBJ1-6; a weak D match, TRBD1 (5 bases). The V gene's germline CDR1 is LNHDA and CDR2 SQIVND (reference sequence). Trimming removed 6 bases at V and 8 bases at J, with 11 bases between. This CDR3 comprises 13 residues.